The clone carrying this TCR beta chain was picked up a small number of times. Antigen: not known. This record comes from a study of T-cell reconstitution after alpha-beta-depleted transplantation in children. Study outcomes and limitations: Some patients' high day-60 TCRbeta diversity was traced to surviving recipient T cells and thymic progenitors. Hyperexpanded clones declined; after one year, newly produced T cells mostly supplied diversity. Reported findings indicate that, about two months after transplant, alpha-beta T cells came from several hundred expanded clones, which were derived from non-depleted graft cells.

The CDR3 has 15 residues. J was trimmed by 5 bases and V by 4 bases; bases with no gene match: 10. Germline CDR1 reads SGHTS; CDR2 reads YDEGEE. Construction of the TCRbeta library involved unique molecular identifiers. From the PCR reads, TCRdb called clonotypes with MiXCR, one entry per CDR3 protein. Counted here are about 590,000 distinct CDR3 sequences, over 10% occurring once; the ten biggest clones make up around 2.2%. The sequence was obtained from a male patient between 5 and 17 years old who had a stem cell transplant for acute myeloid leukemia, so the T cells may come from the graft donor. Specimen: PBMCs, mostly from graft donor cells, collected 360 days after TCRalphabeta/CD19-depleted stem cell transplant. The chain employs TRBV5-8 and TRBJ2-5; 8 bases line up with TRBD1. Here the CDR3 reads CASSSRQGSWETQYF. The CDR3 nucleotides are TGTGCCAGCAGCAGCCGACAGGGGAGCTGGGAGACCCAGTACTTC.